These 20 T cell receptor beta chains were sequenced from one sample in a study of blood T cell repertoires in COVID-19. Sequencing used immunoSEQ multiplex PCR; TCRdb keeps in-frame clones, though not all of them. The data show roughly 90,000 clones, around 81% seen once. Material: peripheral blood. The source of these receptors is a man aged 45 to 65 with acute or convalescent COVID-19.

The genes are TRBV5-1 and TRBJ2-1, with a possible D match to TRBD2 (6 bases). The ends were cut back, 1 base at V and 7 bases at J, with 15 bases in the middle. The CDR3 extends over 15 amino acids. Germline CDR1 SGHRS, CDR2 YFSETQ. The CDR3: CASSLPSARSNEQFF. The CDR3 bases are TGCGCCAGCAGCTTGCCTAGCGCGAGGTCGAATGAGCAGTTCTTC.

V is TRBV18 and J is TRBJ2-5; 8 bases match TRBD2. After removal of 3 bases from V and 7 bases from J, the junction contained 13 bases not matched to a gene. This CDR3 region has 16 residues. Germline V gives CDR1 KGHSH, CDR2 LQKENI. The CDR3 loop reads CASSPRAGEGEVTQYF. In nucleotides, the CDR3 is TGTGCCAGCTCACCCAGAGCGGGAGAGGGGGAAGTGACCCAGTACTTC.

This chain connects TRBV18 to TRBJ1-3; 7 positions match TRBD1. The V gene's germline CDR1 is KGHSH and CDR2 LQKENI. Trimming removed 5 bases from V and 0 bases from J; junction bases left unmatched: 1. This CDR3 has 14 amino acids. DNA for the CDR3: TGTGCCAGCTCAGGGACAGACTCTGGAAACACCATATATTTT. It yields the protein CASSGTDSGNTIYF.

The chain links TRBV2 to TRBJ2-5, with a tentative D call TRBD2 (5 bases). This CDR3 has 14 residues. V lost 4 bases and J 5 bases, leaving 14 bases between the germline ends. Germline values: CDR1 SNHLY, CDR2 FYNNEI. The CDR3 here is CASSGGGERETQYF. The CDR3 coding sequence is TGTGCCAGCAGTGGCGGCGGAGAGCGGGAGACCCAGTACTTC.

This chain uses TRBV4-2 with TRBJ2-3; 10 bases are a match to TRBD2. J was trimmed by 3 bases and V by 1 base; bases with no gene match: 4. From germline, CDR1 is LGHNA and CDR2 YNFKEQ. The CDR3 runs 16 residues. The CDR3 region is CASSQGAGGPTDTQYF. For the CDR3, the DNA is TGTGCCAGCAGCCAAGGAGCGGGGGGGCCTACAGATACGCAGTATTTT.

The chain combines TRBV6-2 or TRBV6-3 with TRBJ2-6; D call uncertain. V was pared by 6 bases and J by 1 base, with 10 bases between. Germline CDR1 and CDR2: MNHEY and SVGEGT. The CDR3 is made up of 15 amino acids. CDR3 in amino acids: CASSPFRSGANVLTF. The CDR3 DNA follows: TGTGCCAGCAGCCCCTTTCGGTCTGGGGCCAACGTCCTGACTTTC.

V gene TRBV7-2 combines with J gene TRBJ2-2; 9 nucleotides match TRBD2. V shed 4 bases and J 2 bases; nucleotides not matched to a gene: 5. Looked up from germline, CDR1 is SGHTA and CDR2 is FQGNSA. The CDR3 runs 16 residues. CDR3 sequence: CASSSRTSANTGELFF. CDR3 sequence (DNA): TGTGCCAGCAGCTCCCGGACTAGCGCCAACACCGGGGAGCTGTTTTTT.

The V gene is TRBV5-5, the J gene TRBJ2-1, with D perhaps matching TRBD1 (5 bases). This CDR3 comprises 17 residues. Between the trimmed V and J ends, which lost 1 base and 5 bases, there was a span of 19 bases. The V gene's germline CDR1 is SGHKS and CDR2 YYEKEE (reference sequence). In DNA form, the CDR3 reads TGTGCCAGCAGCTTGTACGGCGTTCCAGGGATCGACAATGAGCAGTTCTTC. Protein: CASSLYGVPGIDNEQFF.

V gene TRBV6-4 combines with J gene TRBJ1-1, with TRBD1 matching over 10 bases. The germline gives CDR1 MRHNA, CDR2 SNTAGT. The CDR3 contains 14 residues. The junction had 4 bases not matched to a gene; V was cut back by 4 bases and J by 5 bases. The CDR3 nucleotides read TGTGCCAGCAGTGTTGGGACAGGGGAAACTGAAGCTTTCTTT. Protein product: CASSVGTGETEAFF.

J is TRBJ2-2 and V is TRBV11-2; D is unresolved. The germline V and J ends were trimmed by 7 bases and 6 bases, with 9 bases remaining between them. Per the germline V gene, CDR1 is SGHAT and CDR2 is FQNNGV. The CDR3 has 12 amino acids. The CDR3 loop is CASTFGAGELFF. The CDR3 coding sequence is TGTGCCAGCACCTTCGGAGCCGGGGAGCTGTTTTTT.

This rearrangement joins TRBV7-7 to TRBJ1-1; 7 bases are a match to TRBD1. Germline trimming cut 5 bases from V and 8 bases from J; bases unmatched to any gene: 11. This CDR3 has 14 amino acids. Germline V gene lookup returns CDR1 SSHAT and CDR2 FNYEAQ (reference sequence). This CDR3 is CASSIPTGSLEAFF. The CDR3 DNA is TGTGCCAGCAGCATCCCGACAGGGAGTCTCGAAGCTTTCTTT.

This clone was seen a single time. The V call is TRBV2, the J call TRBJ1-2; 7 bases match TRBD1. The CDR3 is made up of 13 amino acids. In germline, CDR1 is SNHLY, CDR2 FYNNEI. With 7 bases clipped from V and 7 bases from J, the junction kept 9 bases outside the gene matches. The CDR3 here is CASIGTARGGYTF. CDR3 sequence (DNA): TGTGCCAGCATCGGGACAGCCAGGGGTGGCTACACCTTC. The entire variable domain, with the rest obtained from reference TRBV2 and TRBJ1-2, is as follows: EPEVTQTPSHQVTQMGQEVILRCVPISNHLYFYWYRQILGQKVEFLVSFYNNEISEKSEIFDDQFSVERPDGSNFTLKIRSTKLEDSAMYFCASIGTARGGYTFGSGTRLTVV.

J is TRBJ2-5 and V is TRBV18; possible D gene TRBD1, 6 bases. Germline-derived CDR1 and CDR2 are KGHSH and LQKENI. Trimming took off 1 base at V and 4 bases at J, with 10 bases between the two ends. This CDR3 contains 14 residues. The CDR3 nucleotides are TGTGCCAGCTCACCACGATCCAGGGGAGAGACCCAGTACTTC. This sequence encodes CASSPRSRGETQYF.

V and J are TRBV28 and TRBJ2-3; D not resolved. With 7 bases removed from V and 0 bases from J, the gap between germline ends came to 14 bases. The CDR3 spans 15 residues. Germline lookup yields CDR1 MDHEN and CDR2 SYDVKM. CDR3 sequence reads: CASNFPAGSTDTQYF. The CDR3 region has the DNA TGTGCCAGCAACTTCCCGGCAGGTAGCACAGATACGCAGTATTTT.

The chain is built from TRBV28 and TRBJ2-5, with D possibly matching TRBD2 (6 bases). Germline V lookup: CDR1 MDHEN, CDR2 SYDVKM. CDR3 length equals 15 residues. The germline V and J ends were trimmed by 4 bases and 0 bases, with 12 bases remaining between them. CDR3 bases: TGTGCCAGCAGTTCTACTAGCAGCTACCAAGAGACCCAGTACTTC. Protein product: CASSSTSSYQETQYF.

The CDR3 region has the DNA TGTGCCAGCAGTTACTCGAAGAGCGCAACTAATGAAAAACTGTTTTTT. This encodes CASSYSKSATNEKLFF. The chain joins TRBV6-2 or TRBV6-3 to TRBJ1-4, with unresolved D. Germline V gene sequence: CDR1 MNHEY, CDR2 SVGEGT. V was clipped by 0 bases and J by 0 bases, with 8 bases between them. The CDR3 sequence is 16 residues long.

The chain carries TRBV30 and TRBJ1-5; TRBD1 agrees at 10 bases. Germline V lookup: CDR1 GTSNPN, CDR2 SVGIG (reference sequence). The CDR3 consists of 15 residues. V lost 0 bases to trimming and J lost 7 bases; unmatched junction nucleotides: 6. The CDR3 bases are TGTGCCTGGAGTGTACAGGGACAGGGGCGGCAGCCCCAGCATTTT. Its translation is CAWSVQGQGRQPQHF. Full variable domain (outside the CDR3, taken from reference TRBV30 and TRBJ1-5): SQTIHQWPATLVQPVGSPLSLECTVEGTSNPNLYWYRQAAGRGLQLLFYSVGIGQISSEVPQNLSASRPQDRQFILSSKKLLLSDSGFYLCAWSVQGQGRQPQHFGDGTRLSIL.

The V gene is TRBV27, the J gene TRBJ2-1; 8 bases are shared with TRBD2. Germline CDR1 reads MNHEY; CDR2 reads SMNVEV (reference sequence). V shed 6 bases, J shed 1 base, and the junction held 8 bases outside the gene matches. This CDR3 has 16 residues. CDR3 in amino acids: CASRRRSGSSYNEQFF. In DNA, the CDR3 is TGTGCCAGCAGACGAAGGAGCGGGAGTTCCTACAATGAGCAGTTCTTC.

The chain recombines TRBV29-1 with TRBJ2-1; TRBD1 matches 8 bases. The trim removed 0 bases at V and 3 bases at J, leaving 7 bases unmatched. Per the germline V gene, CDR1 is SQVTM and CDR2 is ANQGSEA. The CDR3 is 16 amino acids. DNA for the CDR3: TGCAGCGTTGAAGATCCAGGGACAGGCAACTACAATGAGCAGTTCTTC. Translated: CSVEDPGTGNYNEQFF.

The chain is built from TRBV19 and TRBJ2-3; the D gene is possibly TRBD2 (5 bases). Germline CDR1 is LNHDA and CDR2 is SQIVND (reference sequence). V dropped 3 bases and J dropped 5 bases, with 12 bases sitting between them. The CDR3 extends over 14 amino acids. The CDR3 sequence: CASSIPGNGDTQYF. Written as DNA, the CDR3 is TGTGCCAGTAGTATCCCCGGGAATGGAGATACGCAGTATTTT.